Shown below are 28 T cell receptor beta chains from a single sample sequenced in a study of T cell repertoires in cytomegalovirus infection. Via MiXCR, TCRdb re-called the reads, giving one row per CDR3 protein. Found here are approximately 550,000 distinct CDR3 sequences, approximately 15% of them singletons; the top ten hold more than 20%. The sequenced material came from CD8+ T cells from PBMCs. Receptors were obtained from a human donor in good health (CMV status not recorded). Some clones in this sample may be carry-over from other donors' samples.

The V call is TRBV2, the J call TRBJ1-5; D is undetermined. Germline CDR1 reads SNHLY; CDR2 reads FYNNEI. CDR3 length: 16 residues. The V end was cut by 4 bases, the J end by 5 bases, with 18 bases between. CDR3 nucleotides: TGTGCCAGCAGTGCTGCCCTGGCGGCCGGGGATCAGCCCCAGCATTTT. This sequence encodes CASSAALAAGDQPQHF.

This clonotype was detected many times. V is TRBV4-2 and J is TRBJ2-3; the match to TRBD2 covers 10 bases. The CDR3 is 16 residues long. Unmatched junction bases numbered 2, after V lost 1 base and J lost 1 base. Germline V gene lookup returns CDR1 LGHNA and CDR2 YNFKEQ. The CDR3: CASSQVAGGGTDTQYF. The CDR3 bases are TGTGCCAGCAGCCAAGTAGCGGGGGGTGGCACAGATACGCAGTATTTT.

V and J are TRBV27 and TRBJ2-7; TRBD1 matches at 9 bases. CDR1 and CDR2 (germline): MNHEY, SMNVEV (reference sequence). V lost 8 bases and J lost 5; bases outside the gene matches: 10. CDR3 length equals 14 residues. The CDR3 region has the DNA TGTGCCAGCGGACCGGGGACAGGGTGGGACGAGCAGTACTTC. Residues: CASGPGTGWDEQYF.

This clonotype was picked up many times. V and J are TRBV7-3 and TRBJ2-1; 12 bases match TRBD2. The length of the CDR3 is 16 residues. Unmatched junction bases numbered 10, after V lost 5 bases and J lost 8 bases. The germline V gene encodes CDR1 SGHTA and CDR2 FQGTGA. CDR3 sequence (DNA): TGTGCCAGCAGCCCAAGACTAGCGGGAGTGATCGATGAGCAGTTCTTC. This translates into CASSPRLAGVIDEQFF.

Ten or more counts support this clonotype. The gene calls are TRBV7-9 and TRBJ1-1; D gene uncertain. The germline V and J ends were trimmed by 4 bases and 2 bases, with 5 bases remaining between them. Germline V gives CDR1 SEHNR, CDR2 FQNEAQ (reference sequence). The CDR3 has 12 amino acids. The CDR3 nucleotides are TGTGCCAGCAGCTCATTCAACACTGAAGCTTTCTTT. Translation gives CASSSFNTEAFF.

This clonotype appeared a few times. The gene calls are TRBV27 and TRBJ2-7, with D possibly matching TRBD2 (6 bases). Germline CDR1 MNHEY, CDR2 SMNVEV (reference sequence). This CDR3 has 17 residues. With 6 bases removed from V and 2 bases from J, the gap between germline ends came to 23 bases. CDR3 DNA: TGTGCCAGCAGCCCTAGTTGGGGGGATGGGGCGACCTACGAGCAGTACTTC. It yields the protein CASSPSWGDGATYEQYF.

This clonotype was detected once. This sequence joins TRBV30 and TRBJ2-1; 7 bases agree with TRBD2. Germline V CDR1 and CDR2: GTSNPN, SVGIG (reference sequence). The CDR3 is 14 residues long. Germline trimming cut 7 bases from V and 8 bases from J; bases unmatched to any gene: 14. This CDR3 reads CAFTRGGSGDEQFF. The CDR3 bases are TGTGCCTTCACGAGGGGCGGGAGCGGCGATGAGCAGTTCTTC.

This clonotype was recorded at least ten times. The chain recombines TRBV7-6 with TRBJ1-5; maybe TRBD1 (5 bases). V was pared by 1 base and J by 7 bases, with 11 bases between. The CDR3 has 14 amino acids. Per the germline V gene, CDR1 is SGHVS and CDR2 is FNYEAQ. CDR3 DNA: TGTGCCAGCAGCTTAGGCCCAAGGGACCAGCCCCAGCATTTT. Its translation is CASSLGPRDQPQHF.

The sample holds many counts of this clonotype. The genes are TRBV7-9 and TRBJ1-4; 9 nucleotides agree with TRBD1. The CDR3 has 14 amino acids. Germline assignment: CDR1 SEHNR and CDR2 FQNEAQ (reference sequence). Trimming removed 4 bases from V and 8 bases from J; junction bases left unmatched: 5. CDR3: CASSSGTGSEKLFF. The CDR3 nucleotides are TGTGCCAGCAGCTCCGGGACAGGGAGCGAAAAACTGTTTTTT.

The V and J genes are TRBV20-1 and TRBJ2-7; no definite D call. CDR3 length: 14 amino acids. The V end lost 3 bases, the J end lost 2 bases, and 14 bases lay between the germline ends. CDR1 is DFQATT, CDR2 SNEGSKA, per germline (reference sequence). The CDR3 nucleotides read TGCAGTGCTAGCAACTGGGATGCACCCTACGAGCAGTACTTC. Translation gives CSASNWDAPYEQYF.

The chain combines TRBV7-9 with TRBJ1-3; D unclear. This CDR3 region has 15 residues. The germline gives CDR1 SEHNR, CDR2 FQNEAQ (reference sequence). Trimming removed 5 bases from V and 0 bases from J, with 11 bases in between. Here the CDR3 DNA reads TGTGCCAGCAGCAGCGGGGTCGACTCTGGAAACACCATATATTTT. It codes for CASSSGVDSGNTIYF.

The chain has TRBV7-9 and TRBJ1-2; the D gene is possibly TRBD1 (5 bases). The V gene lost 5 bases and the J gene lost 4 bases, with 17 bases spanning the gap. The CDR3 is 15 residues long. Germline CDR1 SEHNR, CDR2 FQNEAQ (reference sequence). The CDR3 nucleotides read TGTGCCAGCAGCGGGGACGCATCCCTTAGCTATGGCTACACCTTC. It encodes CASSGDASLSYGYTF.

This sequence joins TRBV6-5 and TRBJ2-5; 10 nucleotides match TRBD2. This CDR3 has 16 amino acids. Trimming removed 1 base from V and 4 bases from J; junction bases left unmatched: 6. The germline gives CDR1 MNHEY, CDR2 SVGAGI. The CDR3 here is CASSYWPSGGGETQYF. CDR3 coding DNA: TGTGCCAGCAGTTACTGGCCTAGCGGGGGAGGAGAGACCCAGTACTTC.

There are many counts of this clonotype. The chain is built from TRBV7-9 and TRBJ2-5; TRBD2 might be the D (6 bases). Trimming shortened V by 1 base and J by 3 bases, and 15 bases separated the two germline ends. This CDR3 is built from 16 residues. Germline V gives CDR1 SEHNR, CDR2 FQNEAQ (reference sequence). CDR3 residues: CASSLVRGSSKETQYF. In nucleotides, the CDR3 is TGTGCCAGCAGCTTAGTGCGGGGATCAAGCAAAGAGACCCAGTACTTC.

At least ten counts were recorded for this clonotype. The CDR3 bases are TGTGCCAGCAGTGGGGACAGGGGGGGCGGTGAGACCCAGTACTTC. Translating it yields CASSGDRGGGETQYF. The V and J genes are TRBV6-1 and TRBJ2-5; 11 bases agree with TRBD1. Germline V gene lookup returns CDR1 MNHNS and CDR2 SASEGT. V lost 4 bases and J lost 5; bases outside the gene matches: 6. The CDR3 has 15 amino acids.

Note on this clonotype: Relative to the germline gene, one junction end is altered; a read error may explain this. The rearrangement links TRBV29-1 to TRBJ1-2; D is unresolved. CDR3 length equals 18 residues. CDR1 and CDR2 from the germline V gene are SQVTM and ANQGSEA. The CDR3 sequence is CSVESSDGWSEANYGYSF. Here the CDR3 DNA reads TGCAGCGTTGAATCAAGTGACGGTTGGTCAGAAGCTAACTATGGCTACTCCTTC. The full variable domain, completed using reference TRBV29-1 and TRBJ1-2, is SAVISQKPSRDICQRGTSLTIQCQVDSQVTMMFWYRQQPGQSLTLIATANQGSEATYESGFVIDKFPISRPNLTFSTLTVSNMSPEDSSIYLCSVESSDGWSEANYGYSFGSGTRLTVV.

This clonotype has only a few counts. The rearrangement uses TRBV24-1 and TRBJ2-1; no clear D. CDR3 length: 14 residues. With 8 bases removed from V and 0 bases from J, the gap between germline ends came to 10 bases. In germline, CDR1 is KGHDR, CDR2 SFDVKD. CDR3: CATTGPSSYNEQFF. The DNA of the CDR3 is TGTGCCACCACGGGTCCCAGCTCCTACAATGAGCAGTTCTTC.

This clonotype has at least ten counts. This chain connects TRBV27 to TRBJ2-1; 11 bases align to TRBD2. Germline loops: CDR1 MNHEY, CDR2 SMNVEV (reference sequence). The CDR3 consists of 15 residues. The V segment lost 5 bases and the J segment 7 bases; nucleotides outside the gene matches: 7. In nucleotides, the CDR3 is TGTGCCAGCAGTCCGTGGACTAGCGGGCCTAATGAGCAGTTCTTC. Protein: CASSPWTSGPNEQFF.

This clonotype was counted many times. The chain has TRBV27 and TRBJ2-7, with D perhaps TRBD1 (6 bases). The CDR3 loop spans 15 amino acids. The V and J ends lost 5 bases and 2 bases respectively, with 16 bases between them. In germline, CDR1 is MNHEY, CDR2 SMNVEV (reference sequence). The CDR3 spells CASSPQGGGTYEQYF. In DNA form, the CDR3 reads TGTGCCAGCAGTCCACAGGGCGGCGGTACCTACGAGCAGTACTTC.

About this clonotype itself: A read error may account for a junction end that differs from germline. This chain uses TRBV19 with TRBJ1-1; tentative D call: TRBD1 (6 bases). CDR3 size: 15 residues. In germline, CDR1 is LNHDA, CDR2 SQIVND (reference sequence). The CDR3 sequence is CASSIDRGQNTEAYF. The CDR3 nucleotides are TGTGCCAGTAGTATAGATAGAGGACAGAACACTGAAGCTTACTTT.

The rearrangement links TRBV29-1 to TRBJ2-3; D is unresolved. Germline values: CDR1 SQVTM, CDR2 ANQGSEA. Trimming left V 0 bases short and J 4 bases short, with 11 bases between. The length of the CDR3 is 14 residues. The CDR3 DNA is TGCAGCGTTGAAGATGGCTATACCCCAGATACGCAGTATTTT. Amino acids: CSVEDGYTPDTQYF.

The chain links TRBV9 to TRBJ2-1; 14 nucleotides align to TRBD2. The length of the CDR3 is 18 residues. V dropped 4 bases and J dropped 1; count of bases not matched to a gene: 7. Germline lookup yields CDR1 SGDLS and CDR2 YYNGEE. CDR3 sequence reads: CASSPWTSGRISYNEQFF. The CDR3 coding sequence is TGTGCCAGCAGCCCCTGGACTAGCGGGAGGATTTCCTACAATGAGCAGTTCTTC. Variable domain in full (rest from reference TRBV9 and TRBJ2-1): DSGVTQTPKHLITATGQRVTLRCSPRSGDLSVYWYQQSLDQGLQFLIQYYNGEERAKGNILERFSAQQFPDLHSELNLSSLELGDSALYFCASSPWTSGRISYNEQFFGPGTRLTVL.

V is TRBV20-1 and J is TRBJ1-5; D is ambiguous. The CDR3 extends over 19 amino acids. The V gene's germline CDR1 is DFQATT and CDR2 SNEGSKA (reference sequence). Trimming took off 0 bases at V and 0 bases at J, with 21 bases between the two ends. The CDR3 DNA reads TGCAGTGCTAGAGACCTGCTCGAAGTGGACTCATTTAGCAATCAGCCCCAGCATTTT. Its translation is CSARDLLEVDSFSNQPQHF.

This clonotype was picked up a small number of times. The chain combines TRBV6-5 with TRBJ2-3; TRBD2 aligns across 10 bases. The germline V gene encodes CDR1 MNHEY and CDR2 SVGAGI. The V segment lost 1 base and the J segment 6 bases; nucleotides outside the gene matches: 10. The CDR3 is 17 residues long. CDR3 amino acids: CASSYFPRASGSDTQYF. The CDR3 nucleotides are TGTGCCAGCAGTTACTTCCCCCGGGCTAGCGGGAGTGATACGCAGTATTTT.

J is TRBJ2-3 and V is TRBV27; 11 nucleotides line up with TRBD2. Germline assignment: CDR1 MNHEY and CDR2 SMNVEV (reference sequence). The CDR3 contains 17 residues. The junction had 10 bases not matched to a gene; V was cut back by 8 bases and J by 0 bases. The CDR3 DNA follows: TGTGCCAGCGACGGAACTAGCGGGGGAACTAGCACAGATACGCAGTATTTT. Protein product: CASDGTSGGTSTDTQYF.

This clonotype was picked up many times. The chain uses TRBV7-8 and TRBJ1-5; D call uncertain. This CDR3 is built from 12 residues. V gave up 5 bases and J gave up 3 bases, with 5 bases separating them. CDR1 and CDR2 (germline): SGHVS, FQNEAQ. CDR3 protein: CASSAANQPQHF. CDR3 sequence (DNA): TGTGCCAGCAGCGCGGCCAATCAGCCCCAGCATTTT.

This clonotype has at least ten counts. This chain uses TRBV7-7 with TRBJ2-7; possible D gene TRBD1, 6 bases. V was trimmed by 5 bases and J by 5 bases, leaving 19 bases between them. The CDR3 extends over 15 amino acids. Per germline, CDR1 SSHAT and CDR2 FNYEAQ (reference sequence). CDR3 nucleotides: TGTGCCAGCAGCCTCTCCCAGGGGAAAGGCCACGAGCAGTACTTC. This sequence encodes CASSLSQGKGHEQYF.

A remark on this clonotype: One base away lies a much larger clone, so this may be a sequencing read error. The conserved final phenylalanine or tryptophan is absent from the CDR3, which likely points to a read error. This chain connects TRBV12-3 or TRBV12-4 to TRBJ2-1; 8 positions agree with TRBD2. V lost 5 bases and J lost 6; bases outside the gene matches: 9. The CDR3 is 15 amino acids. DNA of the CDR3: TGTGCCAGCAGTCAACGGGGGGGGCTCTCCAATGAGCAGTTCTTA. Amino acids: CASSQRGGLSNEQFL.